Below, 4 T cell receptor beta chains from the same sample are listed, as sequenced in a study of blood T cell repertoires in COVID-19. TCRdb's table, derived via immunoSEQ multiplex PCR, lists solely in-frame clones and lacks some. The sample yields 210,000 or so clones, roughly nine tenths seen once. Sequenced material: peripheral blood. Source of these receptors: a woman in her fifties or sixties with acute or convalescent COVID-19.

This chain uses TRBV5-1 with TRBJ2-1; 8 bases are a match to TRBD2. The CDR3 extends over 15 amino acids. The junction had 9 bases not matched to a gene; V was cut back by 1 base and J by 9 bases. Germline V gene sequence: CDR1 SGHRS, CDR2 YFSETQ. The CDR3 protein is CASSLPGLDTVEQFF. CDR3 sequence (DNA): TGCGCCAGCAGCTTGCCGGGACTAGATACGGTTGAGCAGTTCTTC.

The chain employs TRBV19 and TRBJ1-6, with D maybe TRBD1 (5 bases). CDR3 length: 15 residues. Germline CDR1 LNHDA, CDR2 SQIVND (reference sequence). Trimming stripped 3 bases from V and 10 bases from J, with 16 bases between. CDR3 DNA sequence: TGTGCCAGTAGTATCGGGACGGTGGGAGGATCACCCCTCCACTTT. Amino acid sequence: CASSIGTVGGSPLHF.

The gene calls are TRBV27 and TRBJ1-2; the match to TRBD1 covers 11 bases. V trimming: 2 bases; J trimming: 3 bases; junction bases outside the gene matches: 2. Per germline, CDR1 MNHEY and CDR2 SMNVEV (reference sequence). CDR3 length: 15 residues. For the CDR3, the DNA is TGTGCCAGCAGTTTAGGGACAGGGGGTCACTATGGCTACACCTTC. Translating it yields CASSLGTGGHYGYTF.

This clone was seen a handful of times. The chain uses TRBV6-5 and TRBJ1-5; weak D call: TRBD1 (5 bases). CDR3 length equals 14 residues. CDR1 MNHEY and CDR2 SVGAGI come from the germline V gene. The V end lost 6 bases, the J end lost 4 bases, and 13 bases lay between the germline ends. The CDR3, as DNA: TGTGCCAGCAGCTCCGACAGAACTAATCAGCCCCAGCATTTT. Translated, it gives CASSSDRTNQPQHF.